These 8 T cell receptor beta chains originate from one sample sequenced in a study of cytomegalovirus exposure and HLA in healthy donors. Amplification used 60 Vbeta primers and 13 Jbeta primers. Clones were sequenced by immunoSEQ multiplex PCR, and TCRdb holds only the in-frame ones, with some missing. The sample holds 250,000 or so clones, more than 70% seen once. The sequencing sample was made of PBMCs. These receptors all come from a human donor in good health.

This chain joins TRBV2 and TRBJ1-5; D perhaps matches TRBD1 (5 bases). Looked up from germline, CDR1 is SNHLY and CDR2 is FYNNEI. This CDR3 region has 11 residues. V lost 1 base to trimming and J lost 15 bases, with 10 bases between them. DNA of the CDR3: TGTGCCAGCAGTGAAGAAGGGACTCGGCATTTT. Translation gives CASSEEGTRHF.

The CDR3 nucleotides read TGTGCCAGCAGTGCGCGGGAGGGCCTGGATGAGCAGTTCTTC. As protein: CASSAREGLDEQFF. The V call is TRBV6-4, the J call TRBJ2-1, with TRBD2 matching 9 bases. Germline-derived CDR1 and CDR2 are MRHNA and SNTAGT. J was trimmed by 8 bases and V by 4 bases; bases with no gene match: 6. The CDR3 has 14 residues.

The chain combines TRBV6-5 with TRBJ1-1; D may be TRBD1 (5 bases). Trimming removed 4 bases from V and 3 bases from J, with 12 bases in between. The CDR3 has 14 amino acids. CDR1 and CDR2 (germline): MNHEY, SVGAGI. CDR3 nucleotides: TGTGCCAGCAGTTCCGAGACAGTATACACTGAAGCTTTCTTT. This sequence encodes CASSSETVYTEAFF.

This clone was picked up one time. The rearrangement links TRBV29-1 to TRBJ2-7, with 7 nucleotides matching TRBD1. This CDR3 contains 12 residues. CDR1 is SQVTM and CDR2 is ANQGSEA in the germline V gene. V lost 7 bases and J lost 5; bases outside the gene matches: 8. CDR3 amino acids: CSGGQVSDEQYF. CDR3 nucleotide sequence: TGCAGCGGAGGACAGGTCTCGGACGAGCAGTACTTC.

This clone was seen a few times. The genes are TRBV9 and TRBJ2-3, with TRBD2 identical over 12 bases. V shed 3 bases and J 0 bases; nucleotides not matched to a gene: 14. The germline gives CDR1 SGDLS, CDR2 YYNGEE. The CDR3 runs to 20 residues. The CDR3 sequence is CASSAARTSGNRASTDTQYF. In DNA form, the CDR3 reads TGTGCCAGCAGCGCCGCCCGGACTAGCGGGAACCGTGCTAGCACAGATACGCAGTATTTT.

This chain uses TRBV4-2 with TRBJ2-3; 9 bases line up with TRBD2. CDR3 length: 19 residues. The V gene end was trimmed by 0 bases and the J gene end by 3 bases; junction bases not matched to a gene: 13. CDR1 and CDR2 from the germline V gene are LGHNA and YNFKEQ. DNA of the CDR3: TGTGCCAGCAGCCAAGAGACCCCGACTAGCGGCTACGCGACAGATACGCAGTATTTT. The encoded protein is CASSQETPTSGYATDTQYF.

This chain connects TRBV4-1 to TRBJ1-2; D is ambiguous. The CDR3 consists of 14 residues. Trimming stripped 4 bases from V and 4 bases from J, with 13 bases between. Germline lookup yields CDR1 MGHRA and CDR2 YSYEKL. This CDR3 reads CASSLPGSGYGYTF. Written as DNA, the CDR3 is TGCGCCAGCAGCCTGCCGGGGTCTGGCTATGGCTACACCTTC.

The chain is built from TRBV18 and TRBJ1-2, with a tentative D call TRBD1 (5 bases). Germline V gene sequence: CDR1 KGHSH, CDR2 LQKENI. The CDR3 consists of 12 residues. Trimming took 0 bases from V and 13 from J, leaving 12 bases between them. In DNA, the CDR3 is TGTGCCAGCTCACCACCGGACGCGGGACTCACCTTC. Residues: CASSPPDAGLTF.